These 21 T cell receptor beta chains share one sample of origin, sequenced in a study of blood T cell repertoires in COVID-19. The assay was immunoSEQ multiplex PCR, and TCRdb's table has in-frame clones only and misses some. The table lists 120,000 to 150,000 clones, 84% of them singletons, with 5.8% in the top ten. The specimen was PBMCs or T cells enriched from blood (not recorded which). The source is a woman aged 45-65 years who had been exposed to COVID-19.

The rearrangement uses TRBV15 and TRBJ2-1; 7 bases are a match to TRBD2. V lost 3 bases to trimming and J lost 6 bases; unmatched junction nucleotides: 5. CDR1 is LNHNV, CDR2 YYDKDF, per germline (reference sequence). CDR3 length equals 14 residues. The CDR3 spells CATSRLGTTNEQFF. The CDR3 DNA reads TGTGCCACCAGCAGGCTCGGGACTACCAATGAGCAGTTCTTC.

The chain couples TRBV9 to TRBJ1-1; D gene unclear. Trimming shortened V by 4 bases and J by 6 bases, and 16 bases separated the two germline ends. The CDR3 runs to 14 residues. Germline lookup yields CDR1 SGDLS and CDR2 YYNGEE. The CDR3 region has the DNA TGTGCCAGCAGCCCCTCCTTAGGGAGGCCTGAAGCTTTCTTT. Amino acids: CASSPSLGRPEAFF.

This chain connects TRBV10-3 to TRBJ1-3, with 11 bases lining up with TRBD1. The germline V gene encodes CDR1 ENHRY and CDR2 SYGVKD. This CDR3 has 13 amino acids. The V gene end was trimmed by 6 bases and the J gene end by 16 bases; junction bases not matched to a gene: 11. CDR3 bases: TGTGCCATCAGCCTGGACAGGGGGCGAATGGGGTATTTT. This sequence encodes CAISLDRGRMGYF.

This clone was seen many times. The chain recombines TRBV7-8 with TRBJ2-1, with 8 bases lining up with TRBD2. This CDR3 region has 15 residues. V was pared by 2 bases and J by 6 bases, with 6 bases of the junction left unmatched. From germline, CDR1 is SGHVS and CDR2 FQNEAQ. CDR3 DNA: TGTGCCAGCAGCTTAATGGTGGGGACTAGCAATGAGCAGTTCTTC. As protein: CASSLMVGTSNEQFF.

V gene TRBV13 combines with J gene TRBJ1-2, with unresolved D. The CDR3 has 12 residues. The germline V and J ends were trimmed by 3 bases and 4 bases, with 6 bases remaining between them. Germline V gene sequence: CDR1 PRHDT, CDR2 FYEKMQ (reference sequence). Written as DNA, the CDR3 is TGTGCCAGCAGCTTCGGTTTCTATGGCTACACCTTC. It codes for CASSFGFYGYTF. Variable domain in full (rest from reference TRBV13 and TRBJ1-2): AAGVIQSPRHLIKEKRETATLKCYPIPRHDTVYWYQQGPGQDPQFLISFYEKMQSDKGSIPDRFSAQQFSDYHSELNMSSLELGDSALYFCASSFGFYGYTFGSGTRLTVV.

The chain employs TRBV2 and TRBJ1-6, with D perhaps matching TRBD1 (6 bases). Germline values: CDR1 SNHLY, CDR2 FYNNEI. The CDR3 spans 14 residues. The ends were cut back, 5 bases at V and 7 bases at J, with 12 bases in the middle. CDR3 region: CASSIEGGNSPLHF. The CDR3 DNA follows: TGTGCCAGCAGTATAGAGGGGGGGAATTCACCCCTCCACTTT.

CDR3 region: CASSADRGFSYGYTF. CDR3 DNA: TGTGCCAGCAGCGCCGACAGGGGATTCTCCTATGGCTACACCTTC. This sequence joins TRBV27 and TRBJ1-2; 8 positions match TRBD1. J gave up 4 bases and V 6 bases, and 10 bases lay outside the gene matches. CDR1 is MNHEY, CDR2 SMNVEV, per germline (reference sequence). This CDR3 comprises 15 residues.

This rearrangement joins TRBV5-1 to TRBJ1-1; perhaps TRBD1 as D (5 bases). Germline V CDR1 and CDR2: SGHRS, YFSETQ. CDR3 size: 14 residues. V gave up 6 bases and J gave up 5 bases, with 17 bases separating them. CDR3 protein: CASTTRPGGTEAFF. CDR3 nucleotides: TGCGCCAGCACCACAAGGCCTGGGGGGACTGAAGCTTTCTTT.

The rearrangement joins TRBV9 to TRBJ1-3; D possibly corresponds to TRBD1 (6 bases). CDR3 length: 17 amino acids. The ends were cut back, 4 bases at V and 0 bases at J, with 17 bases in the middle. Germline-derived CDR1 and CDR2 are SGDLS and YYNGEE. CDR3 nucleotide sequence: TGTGCCAGCAGCCATTTTTCAGGGGCGAACTCTGGAAACACCATATATTTT. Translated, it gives CASSHFSGANSGNTIYF.

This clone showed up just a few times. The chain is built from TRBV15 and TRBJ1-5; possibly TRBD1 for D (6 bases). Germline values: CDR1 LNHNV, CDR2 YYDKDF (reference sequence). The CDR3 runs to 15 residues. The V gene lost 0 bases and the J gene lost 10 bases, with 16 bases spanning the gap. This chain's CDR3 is CATSREGQLISPQHF. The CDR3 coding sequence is TGTGCCACCAGCAGAGAAGGACAGCTAATCAGCCCCCAGCATTTT.

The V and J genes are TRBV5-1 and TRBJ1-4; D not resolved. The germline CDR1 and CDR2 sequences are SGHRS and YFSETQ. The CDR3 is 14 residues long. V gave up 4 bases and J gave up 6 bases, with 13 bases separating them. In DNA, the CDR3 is TGCGCCAGCAGCGATGGCCCCCCCCATGAAAAACTGTTTTTT. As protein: CASSDGPPHEKLFF.

In DNA, the CDR3 is TGTGCCAGCAGCCCCAACCGCGACACCATATATTTT. Translated, it gives CASSPNRDTIYF. This chain uses TRBV6-6 with TRBJ1-3; D gene uncertain. V shed 6 bases and J shed 8 bases, with 11 bases lying between them. The CDR3 covers 12 residues. The V gene's germline CDR1 is MNHNY and CDR2 SVGAGI (reference sequence).

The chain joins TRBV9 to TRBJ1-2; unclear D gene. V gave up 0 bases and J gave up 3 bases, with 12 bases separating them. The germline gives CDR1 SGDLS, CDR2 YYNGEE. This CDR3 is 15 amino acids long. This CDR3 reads CASSVGPESHYGYTF. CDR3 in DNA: TGTGCCAGCAGCGTAGGGCCAGAATCTCACTATGGCTACACCTTC.

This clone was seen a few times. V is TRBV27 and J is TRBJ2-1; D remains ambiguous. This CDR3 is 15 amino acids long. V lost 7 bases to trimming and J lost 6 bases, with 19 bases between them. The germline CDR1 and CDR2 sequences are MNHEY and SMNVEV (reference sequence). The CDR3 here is CASTVSVQSLNEQFF. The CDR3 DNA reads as TGTGCCAGCACCGTTTCTGTACAGTCTCTCAATGAGCAGTTCTTC.

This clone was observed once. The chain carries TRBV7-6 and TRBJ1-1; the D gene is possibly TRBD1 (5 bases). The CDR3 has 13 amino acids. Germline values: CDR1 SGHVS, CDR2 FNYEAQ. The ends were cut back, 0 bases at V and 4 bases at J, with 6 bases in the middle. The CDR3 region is CASSLAGATEAFF. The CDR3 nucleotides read TGTGCCAGCAGCTTAGCAGGGGCCACTGAAGCTTTCTTT.

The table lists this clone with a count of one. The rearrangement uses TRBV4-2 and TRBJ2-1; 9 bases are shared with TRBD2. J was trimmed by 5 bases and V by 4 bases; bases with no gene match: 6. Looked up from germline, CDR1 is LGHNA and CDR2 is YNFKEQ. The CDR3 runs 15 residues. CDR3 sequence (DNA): TGTGCCAGCAGCCGGCGACTAGCGGAAAACAATGAGCAGTTCTTC. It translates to CASSRRLAENNEQFF.

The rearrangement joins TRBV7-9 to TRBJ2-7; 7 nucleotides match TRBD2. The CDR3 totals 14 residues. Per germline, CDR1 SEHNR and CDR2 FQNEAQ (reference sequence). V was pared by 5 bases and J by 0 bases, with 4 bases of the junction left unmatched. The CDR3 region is CASSVSGFSYEQYF. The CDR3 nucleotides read TGTGCCAGCAGCGTTAGCGGGTTCTCCTACGAGCAGTACTTC.

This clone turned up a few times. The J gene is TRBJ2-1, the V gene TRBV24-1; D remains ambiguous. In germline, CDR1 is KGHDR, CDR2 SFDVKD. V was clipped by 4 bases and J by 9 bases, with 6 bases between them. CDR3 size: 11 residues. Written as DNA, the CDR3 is TGTGCCACCAGTGAAGTTAGTGAGCAGTTCTTC. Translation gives CATSEVSEQFF.

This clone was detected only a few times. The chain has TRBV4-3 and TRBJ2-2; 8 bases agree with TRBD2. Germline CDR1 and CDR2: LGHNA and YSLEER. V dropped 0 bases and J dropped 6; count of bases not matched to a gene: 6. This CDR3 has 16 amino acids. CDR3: CASSQEFGGGAGELFF. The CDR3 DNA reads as TGCGCCAGCAGCCAAGAGTTCGGGGGGGGTGCCGGGGAGCTGTTTTTT.

The CDR3 sequence is CASRRQGLDAEAFF. The CDR3 nucleotides are TGTGCCAGCAGACGACAGGGGCTCGATGCTGAAGCTTTCTTT. The chain employs TRBV5-8 and TRBJ1-1; 8 bases are a match to TRBD1. The CDR3 sequence is 14 residues long. Germline CDR1 reads SGHTS; CDR2 reads YDEGEE. V trimming: 5 bases; J trimming: 6 bases; junction bases outside the gene matches: 9.

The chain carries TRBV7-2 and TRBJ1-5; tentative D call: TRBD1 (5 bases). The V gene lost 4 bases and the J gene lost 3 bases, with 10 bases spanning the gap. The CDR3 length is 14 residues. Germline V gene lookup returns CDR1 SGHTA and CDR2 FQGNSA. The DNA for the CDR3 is TGTGCCAGCAGCTCTGACAGCGTCAATCAGCCCCAGCATTTT. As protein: CASSSDSVNQPQHF.